The clone carrying this T cell receptor (beta chain) was seen at least ten times. Its antigen is undetermined. Germline-derived CDR1 and CDR2 are LNHNV and YYDKDF (reference sequence). Trimming removed 0 bases at V and 8 bases at J, with 13 bases between. The length of the CDR3 is 14 residues. TCR beta CDR3 sequences were amplified from RNA transcripts. Researchers ran a first-round RT-PCR on the TCR CDR3 using the HTBI primer set. TCRdb itself ran the multiplex PCR reads through MiXCR, one entry per CDR3 protein. The data show 390,000 or so distinct CDR3 sequences, with 14% to 15% seen just once and 13% held by the top ten. The data were obtained in a study of T cells in Graves' hyperthyroidism and ophthalmopathy. Study outcomes and limitations: Ophthalmopathy and stable hyperthyroidism were separated by a 13 V-J model.

The rearrangement uses TRBV15 and TRBJ1-1; TRBD1 is a possible D gene (5 bases). The sequenced sample consisted of blood. This clonotype was sampled from a young man with Graves' ophthalmopathy. CDR3 bases: TGTGCCACCAGCAGAGATCGCCGGGACGGGGAAGCTTTCTTT. Protein product: CATSRDRRDGEAFF.